This T cell receptor beta chain came from a study of cytomegalovirus exposure and HLA in healthy donors. Background on the study: Unique TCR beta sequences numbering approximately 120 million came from 150 million to 200 million T cells in an earlier analysis. Regarding the study as a whole: The authors listed around 150 TCR beta chains as cytomegalovirus-associated.

The PCR employed 60 Vbeta primers together with 13 Jbeta primers. Data came from immunoSEQ multiplex PCR; TCRdb stores just in-frame clones and leaves some out. Of under 90,000 clones in the sample, 74% were seen once. The CDR3 runs to 16 residues. The germline V gene has CDR1 SGHTA and CDR2 FQGNSA. V was pared by 4 bases and J by 6 bases, with 22 bases between. As regards this clone: Its target is not known.

Sequences were obtained from PBMCs. The receptor was isolated from a man in his forties in good health and CMV-seropositive. The V and J genes are TRBV7-2 and TRBJ2-7; weak D call: TRBD1 (6 bases). CDR3 nucleotides: TGTGCCAGCAGCTACCTAGGACAAACGCCAGGGGCCGAGCAGTACTTC. Its protein product is CASSYLGQTPGAEQYF. The full variable domain, in which reference TRBV7-2 and TRBJ2-7 provide the parts outside the CDR3, is GAGVSQSPSNKVTEKGKDVELRCDPISGHTALYWYRQSLGQGLEFLIYFQGNSAPDKSGLPSDRFSAERTGGSVSTLTIQRTQQEDSAVYLCASSYLGQTPGAEQYFGPGTRLTVT.